Each of the 8 T cell receptor beta chains below was sequenced from the same sample in a study of post-analysis software for immune sequencing data. The study's findings and limits: Patients had higher frequencies than controls of roughly five TRBV segments, including TRBV5-6, TRBV5-1 and TRBV20-1.

Sequencing libraries made from TCR beta cDNA carried unique molecular identifiers. TCRdb called the PCR reads again in MiXCR, with one record for every CDR3 protein. Here the sample spans around 500,000 distinct CDR3 sequences, 34% being singletons. Antigens of these TCRs are unknown. The material sequenced was blood. Every receptor here comes from a girl aged 2 to 17 with multiple sclerosis.

This clonotype was counted between two and nine times. The CDR3 sequence is CASSPTTGRGGGETQYF. The CDR3 bases are TGTGCCAGCTCACCAACCACCGGCAGGGGAGGAGGAGAGACCCAGTACTTC. The chain employs TRBV18 and TRBJ2-5, with D perhaps given as TRBD1 or TRBD2 (6 bases each). V was pared by 2 bases and J by 4 bases, with 20 bases between. CDR1 KGHSH and CDR2 LQKENI come from the germline V gene. The CDR3 consists of 17 residues.

This clonotype was seen at least ten times. The chain recombines TRBV29-1 with TRBJ2-1, with TRBD2 matching over 9 bases. Germline CDR1 is SQVTM and CDR2 is ANQGSEA. This CDR3 is 14 amino acids long. J gave up 6 bases and V 5 bases, and 8 bases lay outside the gene matches. CDR3 in amino acids: CSVSGGSRGNEQFF. DNA of the CDR3: TGCAGCGTTAGCGGGGGGTCCCGGGGCAATGAGCAGTTCTTC.

This chain links TRBV2 with TRBJ2-5; 7 bases fit TRBD2. The J segment lost 1 base and the V segment lost 7 bases, leaving 9 bases of the junction unmatched. The CDR3 has 15 residues. CDR1 and CDR2 (germline): SNHLY, FYNNEI. The CDR3 region has the DNA TGTGCCAGCACCTTCAAGTGGGGGGGCCAAGAGACCCAGTACTTC. It translates to CASTFKWGGQETQYF.

J is TRBJ2-6 and V is TRBV11-2; D is possibly TRBD1 or TRBD2 (5 bases each). This CDR3 is 18 amino acids long. Germline assignment: CDR1 SGHAT and CDR2 FQNNGV. V was clipped by 3 bases and J by 4 bases, with 19 bases between them. The CDR3 protein is CASSFLGRRIRGANVLTF. The CDR3 bases are TGTGCCAGCAGCTTTCTGGGACGGAGGATTCGGGGGGCCAACGTCCTGACTTTC.

The V call is TRBV5-6, the J call TRBJ1-1, with 8 bases lining up with TRBD1. The CDR3 contains 15 residues. Germline CDR1 reads SGHDT; CDR2 reads YYEEEE. V dropped 0 bases and J dropped 5; count of bases not matched to a gene: 6. The CDR3 sequence is CASSLEDREDTEAFF. CDR3 bases: TGTGCCAGCAGCTTGGAGGACAGGGAGGATACTGAAGCTTTCTTT.

Notes on this clonotype: A junction boundary mismatches the germline segment, possibly from a read error. The chain links TRBV20-1 to TRBJ1-6; 8 bases are shared with TRBD1. Germline V lookup: CDR1 DFQATT, CDR2 SNEGSKA (reference sequence). CDR3 size: 14 residues. CDR3 sequence reads: CSARQGALNSPIHF. Written as DNA, the CDR3 is TGCAGTGCTAGGCAGGGGGCTCTGAATTCACCCATCCACTTT.

This clonotype came up a few times. J is TRBJ1-5 and V is TRBV11-2, with D uncertain. CDR1 is SGHAT, CDR2 FQNNGV, per germline. The length of the CDR3 is 15 residues. V was clipped by 0 bases and J by 3 bases, with 9 bases between them. This CDR3 reads CASSLDHGLNQPQHF. In nucleotides, the CDR3 is TGTGCCAGCAGCTTAGATCACGGGCTCAATCAGCCCCAGCATTTT. The whole variable domain, remainder taken from reference TRBV11-2 and TRBJ1-5, is EAGVAQSPRYKIIEKRQSVAFWCNPISGHATLYWYQQILGQGPKLLIQFQNNGVVDDSQLPKDRFSAERLKGVDSTLKIQPAKLEDSAVYLCASSLDHGLNQPQHFGDGTRLSIL.

This chain uses TRBV4-1 with TRBJ1-5, with D hard to call. Germline V CDR1 and CDR2: MGHRA, YSYEKL. The CDR3 has 14 amino acids. V gave up 5 bases and J gave up 6 bases, with 14 bases separating them. CDR3 region: CASSGNGVSQPQHF. In DNA form, the CDR3 reads TGCGCCAGCAGCGGAAACGGGGTGAGTCAGCCCCAGCATTTT.